This TCR beta chain derives from a study of blood T cell repertoires in COVID-19 (TCRdb year 2020). Study-wide context: Samples covering the acute and convalescent phases of COVID-19 were provided by collaborators in the United States, Italy and Spain. Samples came from the ongoing ImmuneRACE study (first 160 participants) plus 1,254 subjects from 6 global collaborators. The prospective study material was composed of cDNA or gDNA derived from T cells, B-cell-depleted T cells, or PBMCs. Sample metadata almost always included a de-identified subject ID, COVID-19 status, age in years and sex. HLA class I and class II types, where available, came from metadata supplied by the sample provider rather than from assay-based typing. The repertoires were made available in a free public database intended to serve as a resource for research on the immune response to SARS-CoV-2. Subjects who had been exposed to COVID-19, were actively infected with it, or had recovered from it provided the deeply sampled blood TCRbeta repertoires that made up the dataset.

Findings and caveats that apply to the study as a whole: The amount of clinical and demographic metadata varied by source and participant and was provided uncurated.

V loses 0 bases of germline sequence and J loses 7 bases, and the interval between the two ends is 16 bases. The germline V gene encodes CDR1 SGHKS and CDR2 YYEKEE (reference sequence). Counted from cysteine to phenylalanine, this CDR3 has 16 amino acids. Solely the CDR3 DNA is kept, with 48 bases framed from the first base. The collaborating institutions used their own protocols to collect whole blood in K2EDTA tubes. Collaborator samples were shipped for TCRbeta analysis as frozen whole blood, isolated PBMCs, or DNA extracted from either sample type. A note on this clone: The antigen it binds to is not known. No qualities accompany the bases; no much larger clone lies one base away.

TCRbeta CDR3 regions were amplified from genomic DNA by means of the immunoSEQ Assay, a bias-controlled multiplex PCR. Per the authors' processing: Within the assay, amplification of reference gene primers was used to estimate how many nucleated cells each sample contained. To quantify the absolute abundance of each unique TCRbeta CDR3 rearrangement, sequence reads were collapsed and filtered. For each sample, productive Simpson clonality was calculated as the square root of Simpson's diversity index over productive rearrangements. In TCRdb, the immuneACCESS table is reduced to in-frame sequences with V and J assigned. These tables do not hold every clone; where another copy was compared, an unresolved V gene accounts for under half, and the others remain unexplained. V, J and clone size derive from that table, while D and trimming were established from the DNA sequence. The sample table holds hundreds of thousands of clones, of which 80% to 90% were seen once. 2% to 3% of the sample is taken by the ten largest.

The chain was built from TRBV5-5 and TRBJ2-2; matching of 6 bases hints at TRBD1 as the D gene. The sequence was obtained from a woman aged 40 to 50 with active or convalescent COVID-19. The sequencing sample was made of peripheral blood. The bases are TGTGCCAGCAGCTTGGTTGGACAGCGTCGCATCGGGGAGCTGTTTTTT. This is translated as CASSLVGQRRIGELFF.